This T cell receptor (beta chain) was retrieved from a study of post-analysis software for immune sequencing data. Overall study context: Included among the disease courses, which were recorded for the cohort, were relapsing-remitting, secondary progressive and progressive-relapsing multiple sclerosis. General study points: Controls had significantly higher normalized Chao1 diversity than multiple sclerosis patients. With F measure, samples from one preparation batch clustered together strongly. Comparison of patients with controls showed about 5 TRBV segments more frequent in patients, TRBV5-6, TRBV5-1 and TRBV20-1 among them.

Unique molecular identifiers were present in the TCR beta cDNA libraries. Starting from roughly 1.1 to 9.2 million T cells, the study yielded about 490,000 cDNA molecules. TCRdb reprocessed the PCR reads with MiXCR, giving one entry per CDR3 protein. The sample holds roughly 540,000 distinct CDR3 sequences, around a third seen once. On this clonotype itself: The antigen is unknown.

This CDR3 contains 16 residues. The germline V and J ends were trimmed by 2 bases and 1 base, with 14 bases remaining between them. Per the germline V gene, CDR1 is SEHNR and CDR2 is FQNEAQ (reference sequence). The chain is built from TRBV7-9 and TRBJ1-1; weak D call: TRBD1 (5 bases). The source material was blood. The receptor was isolated from a girl between 2 and 17 years old with multiple sclerosis. CDR3 nucleotide sequence: TGTGCCAGCAGCTTAACATGGGGCCACTGGAACACTGAAGCTTTCTTT. Its protein is CASSLTWGHWNTEAFF. The entire variable domain, with the rest obtained from reference TRBV7-9 and TRBJ1-1, is as follows: DTGVSQNPRHKITKRGQNVTFRCDPISEHNRLYWYRQTLGQGPEFLTYFQNEAQLEKSRLLSDRFSAERPKGSFSTLEIQRTEQGDSAMYLCASSLTWGHWNTEAFFGQGTRLTVV.